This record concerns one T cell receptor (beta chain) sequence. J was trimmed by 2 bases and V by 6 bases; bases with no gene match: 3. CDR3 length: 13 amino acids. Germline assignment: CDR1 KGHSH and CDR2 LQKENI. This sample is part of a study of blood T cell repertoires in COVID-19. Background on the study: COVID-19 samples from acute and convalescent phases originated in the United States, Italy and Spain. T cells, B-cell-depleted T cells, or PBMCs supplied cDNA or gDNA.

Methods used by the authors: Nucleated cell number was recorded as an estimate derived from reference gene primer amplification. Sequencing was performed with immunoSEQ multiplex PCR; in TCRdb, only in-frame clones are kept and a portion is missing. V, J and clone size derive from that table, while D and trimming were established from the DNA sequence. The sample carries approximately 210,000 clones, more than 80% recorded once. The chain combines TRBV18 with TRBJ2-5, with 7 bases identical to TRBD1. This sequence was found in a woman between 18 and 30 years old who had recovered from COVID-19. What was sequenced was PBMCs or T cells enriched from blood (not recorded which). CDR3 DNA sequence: TGTGCCAGCTCCGGACAGGAACAAGAGACCCAGTACTTC. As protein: CASSGQEQETQYF. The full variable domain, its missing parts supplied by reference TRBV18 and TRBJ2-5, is NAGVMQNPRHLVRRRGQEARLRCSPMKGHSHVYWYRQLPEEGLKFMVYLQKENIIDESGMPKERFSAEFPKEGPSILRIQQVVRGDSAAYFCASSGQEQETQYFGPGTRLLVL.